A single sample is the source of the 22 T cell receptor beta chains below, sequenced in a study of control samples from healthy donors and cancer patients. TCRdb's copy holds only in-frame clones and misses some; the assay was immunoSEQ multiplex PCR. The sample holds about 170,000 clones, about 90% seen once. Source material: blood. The receptors were sampled from a man aged 25-40 years in good health.

The rearrangement links TRBV5-1 to TRBJ2-7; D ambiguous. This CDR3 has 14 residues. The V end lost 5 bases, the J end lost 2 bases, and 14 bases lay between the germline ends. The germline CDR1 and CDR2 sequences are SGHRS and YFSETQ. In nucleotides, the CDR3 is TGCGCCAGCAGTACCGACAAGGCCACCTACGAGCAGTACTTC. Protein product: CASSTDKATYEQYF.

V is TRBV10-3 and J is TRBJ2-2; either TRBD1 or TRBD2 may fit D (6 bases each). Trimming pared 4 bases from V and 5 bases from J, leaving 17 bases between. Germline CDR1 ENHRY, CDR2 SYGVKD. The CDR3 is 16 residues long. CDR3 nucleotide sequence: TGTGCCATCAGTGGACTAGGGGGAGGAGGGACCGGGGAGCTGTTTTTT. Protein product: CAISGLGGGGTGELFF.

The CDR3 nucleotides read TGCAGCGCTATGGACAGGTTGAACGGGGAGCTGTTTTTT. Protein sequence: CSAMDRLNGELFF. The chain joins TRBV29-1 to TRBJ2-2; 7 nucleotides agree with TRBD1. Germline-derived CDR1 and CDR2 are SQVTM and ANQGSEA. CDR3 size: 13 residues. The ends lost 7 bases at V and 7 bases at J; junction bases unmatched: 9.

With regard to this clone: The sample has other DNA sequences that encode this CDR3 too. CDR3 sequence: CASSRGGAFNQPQHF. For the CDR3, the DNA is TGTGCCAGTAGTCGGGGGGGGGCTTTCAATCAGCCCCAGCATTTT. V is TRBV19 and J is TRBJ1-5; D may be TRBD1 (6 bases). The CDR3 contains 15 residues. With 5 bases removed from V and 3 bases from J, the gap between germline ends came to 14 bases. Germline-derived CDR1 and CDR2 are LNHDA and SQIVND (reference sequence).

The chain recombines TRBV19 with TRBJ1-2, with D maybe TRBD1 (5 bases). The germline V and J ends were trimmed by 9 bases and 1 base, with 9 bases remaining between them. This CDR3 is built from 12 residues. In germline, CDR1 is LNHDA, CDR2 SQIVND (reference sequence). CDR3 nucleotides: TGTGCCAGGAACGGGGGTAACTATGGCTACACCTTC. Translating it yields CARNGGNYGYTF.

This clone was observed once. The genes are TRBV3-1 (or the pseudogene TRBV3-2) and TRBJ2-3; 7 nucleotides agree with TRBD1. CDR3 length: 14 residues. Trimming cost V 3 bases and J 4 bases; bases outside gene matches: 4. From germline, CDR1 is LGHDT and CDR2 YNNKEL (reference sequence). The CDR3 DNA reads TGTGCCAGCAGCCAGGGACAGTCCCCAGATACGCAGTATTTT. The encoded protein is CASSQGQSPDTQYF.

V gene TRBV7-2 combines with J gene TRBJ1-2; 9 nucleotides line up with TRBD1. V was pared by 5 bases and J by 4 bases, with 5 bases of the junction left unmatched. CDR1 is SGHTA and CDR2 is FQGNSA in the germline V gene. CDR3 length: 14 residues. CDR3 sequence reads: CASSPLDRGYGYTF. In nucleotides, the CDR3 is TGTGCCAGCAGCCCCCTGGACAGGGGCTATGGCTACACCTTC. The complete variable domain, with remaining parts taken from reference TRBV7-2 and TRBJ1-2, reads GAGVSQSPSNKVTEKGKDVELRCDPISGHTALYWYRQSLGQGLEFLIYFQGNSAPDKSGLPSDRFSAERTGGSVSTLTIQRTQQEDSAVYLCASSPLDRGYGYTFGSGTRLTVV.

CDR3 nucleotide sequence: TGTGCCAGCAGTCCCCAAAGAGGGGCGGGCGGCTACACCTTC. Translated, it gives CASSPQRGAGGYTF. V gene TRBV6-4 combines with J gene TRBJ1-2; perhaps TRBD1 as D (5 bases). Germline lookup yields CDR1 MRHNA and CDR2 SNTAGT. V was shortened by 5 bases and J by 8 bases, with 18 bases between the two germline ends. The CDR3 has 14 residues.

This chain joins TRBV19 and TRBJ2-7; weak D call: TRBD1 (6 bases). Germline values: CDR1 LNHDA, CDR2 SQIVND (reference sequence). The CDR3 runs 15 residues. Trimming left V 10 bases short and J 0 bases short, with 19 bases between. CDR3: CATTPRTGSSYEQYF. DNA of the CDR3: TGTGCCACTACCCCCCGAACAGGGAGCTCCTACGAGCAGTACTTC.

The chain employs TRBV5-1 and TRBJ1-2, with D perhaps matching TRBD1 (6 bases). CDR1 SGHRS and CDR2 YFSETQ come from the germline V gene. The V gene lost 4 bases and the J gene lost 3 bases, with 13 bases spanning the gap. The CDR3 spans 14 residues. The CDR3 reads CASSLTGFDYGYTF. CDR3 nucleotide sequence: TGCGCCAGCAGCCTAACAGGGTTTGACTATGGCTACACCTTC.

The chain joins TRBV3-1 (or the pseudogene TRBV3-2) to TRBJ1-4, with D possibly TRBD1 on 5 matching bases. The V gene lost 0 bases and the J gene lost 11 bases, with 19 bases spanning the gap. Germline V gives CDR1 LGHDT, CDR2 YNNKEL (reference sequence). The CDR3 is made up of 16 amino acids. The CDR3 spells CASSQEGVGSVGKLFF. CDR3 nucleotides: TGTGCCAGCAGCCAAGAGGGGGTGGGCTCCGTCGGGAAACTGTTTTTT.

The V call is TRBV4-2, the J call TRBJ1-1, with no clear D. Germline V gene sequence: CDR1 LGHNA, CDR2 YNFKEQ. This CDR3 contains 13 residues. V lost 3 bases and J lost 9, with 14 bases in between. CDR3 in amino acids: CASSHADVSKAFF. In DNA, the CDR3 is TGTGCCAGCAGCCATGCGGACGTTTCTAAAGCTTTCTTT.

The chain links TRBV4-3 to TRBJ1-3, with D perhaps TRBD1 (6 bases). This CDR3 spans 16 amino acids. Germline V gene data show CDR1 as LGHNA and CDR2 as YSLEER. V was pared by 0 bases and J by 2 bases, with 11 bases between. CDR3: CASSQDLPGAGNTIYF. The CDR3 region has the DNA TGCGCCAGCAGCCAAGATCTTCCAGGGGCTGGAAACACCATATATTTT.

In the case of this clone: A read error may produce the germline difference seen at one junction end. The rearrangement links TRBV7-9 to TRBJ2-1; 13 bases are shared with TRBD2. Germline V gene sequence: CDR1 SEHNR, CDR2 FQNEAQ (reference sequence). This CDR3 is built from 16 residues. CDR3 sequence: CAGSPPGLAGVDEQFF. The CDR3 region has the DNA TGTGCCGGCAGCCCTCCCGGACTAGCGGGAGTCGATGAGCAGTTCTTC. Filled out from reference TRBV7-9 and TRBJ2-1, the complete variable domain reads DTGVSQNPRHKITKRGQNVTFRCDPISEHNRLYWYRQTLGQGPEFLTYFQNEAQLEKSRLLSDRFSAERPKGSFSTLEIQRTEQGDSAMYLCAGSPPGLAGVDEQFFGPGTRLTVL.

The rearrangement uses TRBV9 and TRBJ1-2; 7 positions match TRBD1. The CDR3 has 14 amino acids. Germline trimming cut 4 bases from V and 6 bases from J; bases unmatched to any gene: 9. The germline CDR1 and CDR2 sequences are SGDLS and YYNGEE. The CDR3, as DNA: TGTGCCAGCAGCATCGGGACAGATGAGGATGGCTACACCTTC. It specifies CASSIGTDEDGYTF.

The chain carries TRBV6-5 and TRBJ1-1; D is perhaps TRBD1 (5 bases). The germline gives CDR1 MNHEY, CDR2 SVGAGI. Deletions cut 5 bases from V and 7 bases from J, with 14 bases between. There are 13 residues in the CDR3. Here the CDR3 DNA reads TGTGCCAGCAGTCACGGGACCTGGGGTGAAGCTTTCTTT. It codes for CASSHGTWGEAFF.

The V and J genes are TRBV5-8 and TRBJ1-2; 9 bases are a match to TRBD1. Trimming at V came to 3 bases and at J to 5 bases, leaving 8 bases not matched to a gene. The CDR3 is 15 amino acids. Germline loops: CDR1 SGHTS, CDR2 YDEGEE. This chain's CDR3 is CASSSRQGVVYGYTF. As DNA, the CDR3 is TGTGCCAGCAGCTCCCGACAGGGGGTTGTGTATGGCTACACCTTC.

In DNA form, the CDR3 reads TGTGCCACCAAGACTGAAGGATTAAATCAGCCCCAGCATTTT. It translates to CATKTEGLNQPQHF. This chain joins TRBV28 and TRBJ1-5; D not resolved. Trimming left V 10 bases short and J 4 bases short, with 17 bases between. Germline V gene sequence: CDR1 MDHEN, CDR2 SYDVKM. CDR3 length: 14 amino acids.

The V and J genes are TRBV5-1 and TRBJ1-2, with 7 bases lining up with TRBD1. The CDR3 is 15 amino acids. With 4 bases clipped from V and 3 bases from J, the junction kept 9 bases outside the gene matches. Germline values: CDR1 SGHRS, CDR2 YFSETQ. CDR3 loop: CASSPDPGTDYGYTF. The CDR3, as DNA: TGCGCCAGCAGCCCCGATCCCGGGACAGACTATGGCTACACCTTC.

V gene TRBV7-9 combines with J gene TRBJ2-7; 7 nucleotides match TRBD2. The CDR3 has 14 amino acids. The germline gives CDR1 SEHNR, CDR2 FQNEAQ (reference sequence). With V trimmed by 4 bases and J by 3 bases, 6 bases remained unmatched. CDR3 in DNA: TGTGCCAGCAGCTATAGCGGGTTGGACTACGAGCAGTACTTC. The encoded protein is CASSYSGLDYEQYF. The whole variable domain, remainder taken from reference TRBV7-9 and TRBJ2-7, is DTGVSQNPRHKITKRGQNVTFRCDPISEHNRLYWYRQTLGQGPEFLTYFQNEAQLEKSRLLSDRFSAERPKGSFSTLEIQRTEQGDSAMYLCASSYSGLDYEQYFGPGTRLTVT.

The chain is built from TRBV7-9 and TRBJ1-5; 8 bases agree with TRBD1. V gave up 0 bases and J gave up 7 bases; unmatched junction bases: 8. The CDR3 is 16 amino acids. Germline-derived CDR1 and CDR2 are SEHNR and FQNEAQ (reference sequence). CDR3 loop: CASSLAGQGAYQPQHF. CDR3 nucleotide sequence: TGTGCCAGCAGCTTAGCTGGGCAGGGGGCTTACCAGCCCCAGCATTTT. Using reference TRBV7-9 and TRBJ1-5 for the parts outside the CDR3, the full variable domain is DTGVSQNPRHKITKRGQNVTFRCDPISEHNRLYWYRQTLGQGPEFLTYFQNEAQLEKSRLLSDRFSAERPKGSFSTLEIQRTEQGDSAMYLCASSLAGQGAYQPQHFGDGTRLSIL.

The V call is TRBV7-2, the J call TRBJ2-7; D not certain. Looked up from germline, CDR1 is SGHTA and CDR2 is FQGNSA. Between the trimmed V and J ends, which lost 5 bases and 6 bases, there was a span of 17 bases. The CDR3 is made up of 14 amino acids. The CDR3 sequence: CASSPPPVSIEQYF. In DNA, the CDR3 is TGTGCCAGCAGCCCCCCGCCGGTCAGTATCGAGCAGTACTTC.